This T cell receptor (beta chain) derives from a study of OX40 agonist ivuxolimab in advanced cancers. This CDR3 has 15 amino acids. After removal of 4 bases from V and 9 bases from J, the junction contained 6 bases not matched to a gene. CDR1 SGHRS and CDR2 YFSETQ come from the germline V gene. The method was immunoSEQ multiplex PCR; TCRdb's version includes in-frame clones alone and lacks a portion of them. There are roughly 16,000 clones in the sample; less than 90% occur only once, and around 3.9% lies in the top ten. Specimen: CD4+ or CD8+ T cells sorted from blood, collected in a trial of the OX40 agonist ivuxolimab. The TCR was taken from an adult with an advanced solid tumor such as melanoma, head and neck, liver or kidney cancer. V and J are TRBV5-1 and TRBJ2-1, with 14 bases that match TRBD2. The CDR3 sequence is CASSQGLAGVFEQFF. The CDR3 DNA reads TGCGCCAGCAGCCAGGGACTAGCGGGAGTATTTGAGCAGTTCTTC.